This entry describes one TCR beta chain. The data were obtained in a study of blood T cell repertoires in COVID-19. The overall study: Whether acute or convalescent, the COVID-19 samples came from the United States, Italy and Spain. Sources were T cells, B-cell-depleted T cells, or PBMCs; the material itself was cDNA or gDNA.

In the authors' methods: Reference gene primer amplification gave nucleated cell count estimates. Measured with immunoSEQ multiplex PCR; TCRdb has only the in-frame clones, and not every one. That table furnishes V, J and clone size, whereas the DNA furnished D and trimming. The sample consists of 150,000 to 160,000 clones, 85% to 90% of them appearing once. The length of the CDR3 is 14 residues. Germline CDR1 reads SGHDN; CDR2 reads FVKESK. The V end lost 2 bases, the J end lost 0 bases, and 8 bases lay between the germline ends. The chain combines TRBV14 with TRBJ2-7, with no clear D. This sequence was found in a woman aged 40 to 49 with acute or convalescent COVID-19. The sample consisted of peripheral blood. The CDR3 region has the DNA TGTGCCAGCAGCCAAACAGCACACTCCTACGAGCAGTACTTC. It yields the protein CASSQTAHSYEQYF.